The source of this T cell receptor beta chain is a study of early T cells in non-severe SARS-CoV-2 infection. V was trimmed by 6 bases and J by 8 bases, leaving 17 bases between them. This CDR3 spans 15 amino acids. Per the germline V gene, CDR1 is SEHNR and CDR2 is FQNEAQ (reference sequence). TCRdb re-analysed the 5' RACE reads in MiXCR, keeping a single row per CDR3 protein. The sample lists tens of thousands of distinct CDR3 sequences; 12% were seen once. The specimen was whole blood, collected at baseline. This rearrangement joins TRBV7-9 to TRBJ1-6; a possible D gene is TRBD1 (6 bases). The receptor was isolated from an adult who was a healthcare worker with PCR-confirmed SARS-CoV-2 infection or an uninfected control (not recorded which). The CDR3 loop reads CASSYRGSPYSPLHF. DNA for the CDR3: TGTGCCAGCAGTTATAGGGGGAGCCCCTATTCACCCCTCCACTTT. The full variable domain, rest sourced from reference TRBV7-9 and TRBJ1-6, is DTGVSQNPRHKITKRGQNVTFRCDPISEHNRLYWYRQTLGQGPEFLTYFQNEAQLEKSRLLSDRFSAERPKGSFSTLEIQRTEQGDSAMYLCASSYRGSPYSPLHFGNGTRLTVT.